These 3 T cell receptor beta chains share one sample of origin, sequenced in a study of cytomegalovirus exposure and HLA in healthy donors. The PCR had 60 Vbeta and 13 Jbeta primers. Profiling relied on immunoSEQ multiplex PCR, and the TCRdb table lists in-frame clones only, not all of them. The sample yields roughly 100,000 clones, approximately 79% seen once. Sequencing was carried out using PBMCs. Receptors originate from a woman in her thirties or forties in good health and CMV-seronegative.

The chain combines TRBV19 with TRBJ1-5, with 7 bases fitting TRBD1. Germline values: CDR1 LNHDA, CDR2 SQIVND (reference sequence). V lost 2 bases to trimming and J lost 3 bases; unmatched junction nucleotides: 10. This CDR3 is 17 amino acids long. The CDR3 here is CASSISGPGQFNQPQHF. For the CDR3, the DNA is TGTGCCAGTAGTATAAGTGGCCCGGGACAGTTCAATCAGCCCCAGCATTTT.

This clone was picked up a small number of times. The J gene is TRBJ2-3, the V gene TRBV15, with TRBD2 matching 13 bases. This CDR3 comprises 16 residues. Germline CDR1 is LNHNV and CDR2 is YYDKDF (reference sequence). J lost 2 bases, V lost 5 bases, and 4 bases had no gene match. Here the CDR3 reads CATSGGTSGNTDTQYF. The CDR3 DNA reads TGTGCCACCAGCGGAGGGACTAGCGGGAACACAGATACGCAGTATTTT.

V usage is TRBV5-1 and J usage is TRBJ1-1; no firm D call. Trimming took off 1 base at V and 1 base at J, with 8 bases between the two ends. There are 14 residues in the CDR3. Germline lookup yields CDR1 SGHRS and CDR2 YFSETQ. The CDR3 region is CASSLWAENTEAFF. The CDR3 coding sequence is TGCGCCAGCAGCTTGTGGGCAGAGAACACTGAAGCTTTCTTT.